This TCR beta chain was retrieved from a study of blood T cell repertoires in COVID-19. Methods used by the authors: Nucleated cell number was recorded as an estimate derived from reference gene primer amplification. The method was immunoSEQ multiplex PCR; TCRdb's version includes in-frame clones alone and lacks a portion of them. That table gives V, J and clone size, and the DNA gave D and trimming. The table shows tens of thousands of clones, with about nine tenths occurring only once. This CDR3 region has 13 residues. Looked up from germline, CDR1 is LNHDA and CDR2 is SQIVND (reference sequence). J lost 5 bases, V lost 6 bases, and 4 bases had no gene match.

The genes are TRBV19 and TRBJ1-2; TRBD1 matches at 9 bases. The source is a human donor in a cohort sampled during active COVID-19. Sequencing input: peripheral blood. DNA for the CDR3: TGTGCCAGTAGAACGGACAGGGGATATGGCTACACCTTC. Protein: CASRTDRGYGYTF.